This T cell receptor (beta chain) was profiled in a study of tumor and adjacent non-tumor tissue in lung cancer. J gave up 7 bases and V 11 bases, and 16 bases lay outside the gene matches. The CDR3 length is 14 residues. Germline assignment: CDR1 MDHEN and CDR2 SYDVKM. The template was RNA from unsorted bulk tissue. More than 3 cm separated this lung sample from the edge of the tumor. The library came from three nested PCR rounds adapted from ARM-PCR protocols. TCRdb passed the multiplex PCR reads through MiXCR, listing each CDR3 protein once. This repertoire shows roughly 82,000 distinct CDR3 sequences, more than 65% found once; its top ten account for roughly 22%.

Material for sequencing was distant non-tumor lung tissue. The chain recombines TRBV28 with TRBJ2-5; TRBD1 matches 7 bases. This sequence originates from a woman between 45 and 60 years old with non-small cell lung cancer. CDR3 region: CARIDTGTVWTQYF. CDR3 sequence (DNA): TGTGCCCGCATCGATACCGGGACAGTGTGGACCCAGTACTTC.